The next 5 T cell receptor beta chains were all read from a single sample in a study of CD8 T cells in ankylosing spondylitis. TCRdb used MiXCR to reprocess the 5' RACE reads, holding one entry per CDR3 protein. The sample shows 250,000 to 400,000 distinct CDR3 sequences, 11% of them seen only once. Sequenced: blood, either unsorted or a sorted T cell fraction (not recorded which). The receptors derive from a female donor with ankylosing spondylitis or in good health (not recorded which).

In its sample, this clonotype was seen many times. This chain links TRBV7-6 with TRBJ2-1; D remains ambiguous. This CDR3 spans 16 amino acids. V was cut by 5 bases and J by 0 bases, with 14 bases left in between. Germline V gives CDR1 SGHVS, CDR2 FNYEAQ. The CDR3 loop is CASSKAPPSSYNEQFF. CDR3 DNA sequence: TGTGCCAGCAGCAAGGCGCCGCCCAGCTCCTACAATGAGCAGTTCTTC.

The rearrangement links TRBV30 to TRBJ2-2; D is possibly TRBD1 (6 bases). V was pared by 0 bases and J by 1 base, with 9 bases between. The germline V gene has CDR1 GTSNPN and CDR2 SVGIG (reference sequence). The CDR3 covers 15 residues. The CDR3: CAWSVWGRNTGELFF. The CDR3 coding sequence is TGTGCCTGGAGTGTTTGGGGGCGGAACACCGGGGAGCTGTTTTTT.

This clonotype was seen ten or more times. The chain couples TRBV20-1 to TRBJ2-1; 8 bases match TRBD2. The CDR3 has 13 residues. Germline loops: CDR1 DFQATT, CDR2 SNEGSKA (reference sequence). V lost 1 base, J lost 7 bases, and 3 bases stayed unmatched. CDR3 coding DNA: TGCAGTGCTAGAGCGGGAGGGCAAAATGAGCAGTTCTTC. Protein product: CSARAGGQNEQFF.

This clonotype has ten or more counts. The chain recombines TRBV20-1 with TRBJ2-7; possible D gene TRBD2, 6 bases. The CDR3 runs 13 residues. With 6 bases removed from V and 1 base from J, the gap between germline ends came to 13 bases. Looked up from germline, CDR1 is DFQATT and CDR2 is SNEGSKA (reference sequence). DNA of the CDR3: TGCAGTGCCCCGTCGGAGGGATCCTACGAGCAGTACTTC. Residues: CSAPSEGSYEQYF.

This clonotype was recorded many times. The chain is built from TRBV28 and TRBJ1-4, with D possibly TRBD1 on 6 matching bases. This CDR3 is 14 amino acids long. The germline gives CDR1 MDHEN, CDR2 SYDVKM. Trimming took 5 bases from V and 4 from J, leaving 11 bases between them. CDR3 sequence reads: CASSKQGLNEKLFF. In nucleotides, the CDR3 is TGTGCCAGCAGTAAACAGGGTCTTAATGAAAAACTGTTTTTT.